The 27 T cell receptor beta chains below all came from one sample that was sequenced in a study of early T cells in non-severe SARS-CoV-2 infection (dated by TCRdb to about 2021). Library preparation employed 5' RACE. TCRdb shows the sequencer as NextSeq 500. Through fastp at Q25 and MiXCR, TCRdb rebuilt clones from the public reads, retaining in-frame beta chains. Records with the same CDR3 protein are collapsed into one entry carrying the most frequent genes and DNA. The sample table lists tens of thousands of distinct CDR3 sequences, over 10% of them with a count of one. Roughly 2.5% of the sample rests with the top ten. This material consisted of whole blood, taken at baseline. The source is an adult who was a healthcare worker with PCR-confirmed SARS-CoV-2 infection or an uninfected control (not recorded which).

This clonotype has a count of ten or more. The rearrangement uses TRBV28 and TRBJ2-2; D uncertain. Germline V gene lookup returns CDR1 MDHEN and CDR2 SYDVKM. CDR3 length: 12 residues. Trimming shortened V by 7 bases and J by 6 bases, and 9 bases separated the two germline ends. CDR3 region: CASTTFPGELFF. In DNA form, the CDR3 reads TGTGCCAGCACCACTTTTCCCGGGGAGCTGTTTTTT.

In its sample, this clonotype was seen many times. The chain is built from TRBV4-1 and TRBJ2-3, with D possibly being TRBD2 (6 bases). The CDR3 totals 16 residues. Per germline, CDR1 MGHRA and CDR2 YSYEKL. Deletions cut 4 bases from V and 8 bases from J, with 22 bases between. CDR3 DNA: TGCGCCAGCAGCCGACTGATGGTGATTGGGGGACTTACGCAGTATTTT. This gives the protein CASSRLMVIGGLTQYF.

This clonotype was observed a handful of times. This rearrangement joins TRBV4-2 to TRBJ1-1, with D unclear. V was clipped by 0 bases and J by 10 bases, with 21 bases between them. This CDR3 is built from 16 residues. The germline gives CDR1 LGHNA, CDR2 YNFKEQ. In DNA form, the CDR3 reads TGTGCCAGCAGCCAAGATATGGGAGCGAGAGGGATTGGAGCTTTCTTT. It codes for CASSQDMGARGIGAFF.

A few counts support this clonotype. This chain connects TRBV20-1 to TRBJ1-2, with D perhaps matching TRBD1 (5 bases). The germline CDR1 and CDR2 sequences are DFQATT and SNEGSKA (reference sequence). V gave up 5 bases and J gave up 6 bases, with 16 bases separating them. This CDR3 has 13 amino acids. CDR3 sequence reads: CSAPGRVVDGYTF. CDR3 in DNA: TGCAGTGCTCCTGGCAGGGTGGTGGATGGCTACACCTTC.

The chain is built from TRBV3-1 and TRBJ2-5; no reliable D call. There are 12 residues in the CDR3. Looked up from germline, CDR1 is LGHDT and CDR2 is YNNKEL (reference sequence). The germline V and J ends were trimmed by 2 bases and 4 bases, with 5 bases remaining between them. The CDR3 DNA reads TGTGCCAGCAGCCAATCTGGAGAGACCCAGTACTTC. Translation gives CASSQSGETQYF.

In this sample, this clonotype turned up many times. The chain recombines TRBV7-9 with TRBJ1-1; D not certain. Trimming pared 3 bases from V and 6 bases from J, leaving 8 bases between. This CDR3 contains 12 residues. Germline CDR1 is SEHNR and CDR2 is FQNEAQ (reference sequence). This CDR3 reads CASSLSGAEAFF. CDR3 nucleotides: TGTGCCAGCAGCTTGAGTGGGGCTGAAGCTTTCTTT.

This clonotype has a handful of counts. The chain combines TRBV5-1 with TRBJ1-1; 12 bases match TRBD1. The CDR3 has 14 residues. With 2 bases clipped from V and 10 bases from J, the junction kept 6 bases outside the gene matches. Germline CDR1 SGHRS, CDR2 YFSETQ. The CDR3 DNA reads TGCGCCAGCAGCTTAGGGACAGGGGGCAACGGAGCTTTCTTT. Translated, it gives CASSLGTGGNGAFF. The full variable domain, its missing parts supplied by reference TRBV5-1 and TRBJ1-1, is KAGVTQTPRYLIKTRGQQVTLSCSPISGHRSVSWYQQTPGQGLQFLFEYFSETQRNKGNFPGRFSGRQFSNSRSEMNVSTLELGDSALYLCASSLGTGGNGAFFGQGTRLTVV.

This clonotype showed up just a few times. V and J are TRBV7-2 and TRBJ2-2; TRBD1 matches 10 bases. After removal of 4 bases from V and 6 bases from J, the junction contained 5 bases not matched to a gene. The CDR3 contains 15 residues. In germline, CDR1 is SGHTA, CDR2 FQGNSA. This CDR3 reads CASSSRQGAAGELFF. The DNA for the CDR3 is TGTGCCAGCAGCTCCAGACAGGGGGCGGCCGGGGAGCTGTTTTTT. Full variable domain (rest looked up from reference TRBV7-2 and TRBJ2-2): GAGVSQSPSNKVTEKGKDVELRCDPISGHTALYWYRQSLGQGLEFLIYFQGNSAPDKSGLPSDRFSAERTGGSVSTLTIQRTQQEDSAVYLCASSSRQGAAGELFFGEGSRLTVL.

The table lists this clonotype with a count of one. The chain uses TRBV6-5 and TRBJ1-2; D remains ambiguous. The V and J ends lost 10 bases and 4 bases respectively, with 13 bases between them. In germline, CDR1 is MNHEY, CDR2 SVGAGI. The CDR3 runs 12 residues. In DNA form, the CDR3 reads TGTGCCACTCGAACGAAGACCTATGGCTACACCTTC. This codes for CATRTKTYGYTF.

The chain employs TRBV6-4 and TRBJ2-3; the D gene is possibly TRBD2 (6 bases). The germline V and J ends were trimmed by 3 bases and 3 bases, with 13 bases remaining between them. Germline V gene lookup returns CDR1 MRHNA and CDR2 SNTAGT. The CDR3 is 15 residues long. The CDR3 DNA reads as TGTGCCAGCAGTGAAATTCTCGGGGGTACAGATACGCAGTATTTT. It yields the protein CASSEILGGTDTQYF.

V gene TRBV3-1 combines with J gene TRBJ2-1; no definite D call. Trimming removed 0 bases from V and 10 bases from J, with 7 bases in between. Germline V gives CDR1 LGHDT, CDR2 YNNKEL (reference sequence). This CDR3 is built from 12 residues. The chain's CDR3 is CASSQEVREQFF. The DNA for the CDR3 is TGTGCCAGCAGCCAAGAAGTCCGGGAGCAGTTCTTC.

This clonotype was seen at least ten times. The chain uses TRBV20-1 and TRBJ1-1; unclear D gene. V gave up 3 bases and J gave up 0 bases, with 11 bases separating them. Germline CDR1 DFQATT, CDR2 SNEGSKA (reference sequence). This CDR3 region has 14 residues. The CDR3 region has the DNA TGCAGTGCTAGTGTGGGGTCCATGAACACTGAAGCTTTCTTT. Translation gives CSASVGSMNTEAFF.

The sample holds a few counts of this clonotype. V usage is TRBV12-3 or TRBV12-4 and J usage is TRBJ1-6; D might be TRBD1 (5 bases). This CDR3 region has 11 residues. Deletions cut 4 bases from V and 13 bases from J, with 8 bases between. The CDR3 reads CASSSGGPLHF. Here the CDR3 DNA reads TGTGCCAGCAGTTCGGGGGGTCCCCTCCACTTT.

This clonotype was recorded a few times. The gene calls are TRBV3-1 and TRBJ1-2; no clear D. Trimming took off 2 bases at V and 6 bases at J, with 13 bases between the two ends. This CDR3 has 14 amino acids. Germline CDR1 is LGHDT and CDR2 is YNNKEL (reference sequence). The CDR3 DNA is TGTGCCAGCAGCCAATTATCCGGATTAGATGGCTACACCTTC. Its translation: CASSQLSGLDGYTF.

This rearrangement joins TRBV27 to TRBJ1-2, with TRBD1 matching over 10 bases. The CDR3 loop spans 15 amino acids. J was trimmed by 2 bases and V by 6 bases; bases with no gene match: 6. Germline CDR1 and CDR2: MNHEY and SMNVEV (reference sequence). The CDR3 protein is CASSRVTGGNYGYTF. In nucleotides, the CDR3 is TGTGCCAGCAGCCGGGTGACAGGGGGCAACTATGGCTACACCTTC.

This clonotype was seen at least ten times. The chain combines TRBV7-9 with TRBJ1-4, with 10 bases aligning to TRBD1. Germline lookup yields CDR1 SEHNR and CDR2 FQNEAQ (reference sequence). There are 14 residues in the CDR3. Trimming removed 4 bases from V and 8 bases from J; junction bases left unmatched: 4. CDR3 protein: CASSWTGGGEKLFF. CDR3 nucleotide sequence: TGTGCCAGCAGCTGGACAGGGGGAGGCGAAAAACTGTTTTTT.

This clonotype appeared a few times. The rearrangement uses TRBV27 and TRBJ1-1, with a possible D match to TRBD1 (5 bases). The germline V and J ends were trimmed by 3 bases and 0 bases, with 11 bases remaining between them. CDR1 MNHEY and CDR2 SMNVEV come from the germline V gene (reference sequence). The CDR3 is 15 amino acids. The CDR3 DNA is TGTGCCAGCAGTTTTGACGGGACGTTGAACACTGAAGCTTTCTTT. It codes for CASSFDGTLNTEAFF.

The rearrangement links TRBV7-8 to TRBJ1-2, with 8 bases matching TRBD1. CDR3 length equals 13 residues. Germline V gene data show CDR1 as SGHVS and CDR2 as FQNEAQ. V lost 5 bases to trimming and J lost 4 bases; unmatched junction nucleotides: 3. CDR3 bases: TGTGCCAGCAGCCGGACAGGGACCTATGGCTACACCTTC. Amino acids: CASSRTGTYGYTF.

The chain has TRBV13 and TRBJ1-1, with 10 bases fitting TRBD1. The V gene's germline CDR1 is PRHDT and CDR2 FYEKMQ (reference sequence). The CDR3 totals 15 residues. J was trimmed by 4 bases and V by 4 bases; bases with no gene match: 6. This CDR3 reads CASSSRQGAFTEAFF. Here the CDR3 DNA reads TGTGCCAGCAGCTCTAGACAGGGGGCTTTCACTGAAGCTTTCTTT.

This clonotype has ten or more counts. The chain recombines TRBV4-3 with TRBJ1-4; 7 nucleotides agree with TRBD1. CDR3 length: 18 residues. Losses at the gene ends were 2 bases for V and 1 base for J; bases not matched to a gene: 10. Germline CDR1 reads LGHNA; CDR2 reads YSLEER. This CDR3 is CASSQNGLTGVTNEKLFF. The CDR3 coding sequence is TGCGCCAGCAGCCAAAACGGGCTTACAGGGGTAACTAATGAAAAACTGTTTTTT.

V and J are TRBV24-1 and TRBJ2-1, with D perhaps matching TRBD1 (5 bases). The CDR3 is 17 residues long. The germline gives CDR1 KGHDR, CDR2 SFDVKD. The germline V and J ends were trimmed by 5 bases and 2 bases, with 18 bases remaining between them. The CDR3 DNA sequence: TGTGCCACCAGTGTCGGGCCTAGGGGTGCCGCCTACAATGAGCAGTTCTTC. Translating gives CATSVGPRGAAYNEQFF.

This clonotype has just a few counts. The genes are TRBV20-1 and TRBJ2-1; a weak D match, TRBD1 (7 bases). The CDR3 is 14 residues long. Germline CDR1 is DFQATT and CDR2 is SNEGSKA (reference sequence). Trimming removed 3 bases at V and 2 bases at J, with 11 bases between. The CDR3: CSARRDSAYNEQFF. As DNA, the CDR3 is TGCAGTGCTAGGCGGGACAGCGCCTACAATGAGCAGTTCTTC.

This chain links TRBV20-1 with TRBJ1-1; 9 positions match TRBD1. J was trimmed by 1 base and V by 2 bases; bases with no gene match: 2. Germline V gene lookup returns CDR1 DFQATT and CDR2 SNEGSKA (reference sequence). The CDR3 has 14 amino acids. CDR3 loop: CSARLGQGNTEAFF. CDR3 nucleotides: TGCAGTGCTAGACTGGGACAGGGGAACACTGAAGCTTTCTTT.

This clonotype occurred many times. The chain carries TRBV7-3 and TRBJ2-1; D call uncertain. The germline V gene encodes CDR1 SGHTA and CDR2 FQGTGA. This CDR3 has 15 amino acids. The ends were cut back, 1 base at V and 4 bases at J, with 11 bases in the middle. The CDR3 is CASSLNGRLYNEQFF. The CDR3 DNA reads TGTGCCAGCAGCTTAAACGGCAGACTTTACAATGAGCAGTTCTTC.

The V and J genes are TRBV5-1 and TRBJ1-6; 11 positions agree with TRBD1. Germline CDR1 is SGHRS and CDR2 is YFSETQ. With V trimmed by 4 bases and J by 1 base, 13 bases remained unmatched. The CDR3 is 20 residues long. The CDR3 reads CASSPGQGAHLSSYNSPLHF. The CDR3 coding sequence is TGCGCCAGCAGCCCAGGACAGGGGGCGCATCTATCGTCCTATAATTCACCCCTCCACTTT. Complete variable domain (other parts from reference TRBV5-1 and TRBJ1-6): KAGVTQTPRYLIKTRGQQVTLSCSPISGHRSVSWYQQTPGQGLQFLFEYFSETQRNKGNFPGRFSGRQFSNSRSEMNVSTLELGDSALYLCASSPGQGAHLSSYNSPLHFGNGTRLTVT.

This clonotype was detected ten times or more. This sequence joins TRBV6-1 and TRBJ2-1; 16 bases are shared with TRBD2. The V segment lost 2 bases and the J segment 0 bases; nucleotides outside the gene matches: 4. Per the germline V gene, CDR1 is MNHNS and CDR2 is SASEGT. The CDR3 length is 19 residues. The CDR3 region is CASSEKGLAGGSSYNEQFF. As DNA, the CDR3 is TGTGCCAGCAGTGAAAAGGGACTAGCGGGGGGGAGCTCCTACAATGAGCAGTTCTTC.

This sequence joins TRBV7-8 and TRBJ2-5, with D perhaps matching TRBD2 (6 bases). Trimming pared 1 base from V and 2 bases from J, leaving 8 bases between. The V gene's germline CDR1 is SGHVS and CDR2 FQNEAQ. The CDR3 is 14 amino acids. The CDR3, as DNA: TGTGCCAGCAGCTTAGGGGGGGAGCAAGAGACCCAGTACTTC. Protein sequence: CASSLGGEQETQYF. Combining the CDR3 with reference TRBV7-8 and TRBJ2-5 gives the whole variable domain GAGVSQSPRYKVAKRGQDVALRCDPISGHVSLFWYQQALGQGPEFLTYFQNEAQLDKSGLPSDRFFAERPEGSVSTLKIQRTQQEDSAVYLCASSLGGEQETQYFGPGTRLLVL.